The TCR beta chain described here comes from a study of regulatory T cells in long-lasting Graves disease. CDR3 length: 11 residues. The V end was cut by 8 bases, the J end by 1 base, with 8 bases between. The germline V gene encodes CDR1 SQVTM and CDR2 ANQGSEA. In regard to this clonotype: Antigen unknown.

Study observations and caveats: Favoring TRBV28, TRBJ1-2 and TRBJ2-5 was a feature seen in persistent disease. Persistent Graves' patients showed less TCR diversity than newly diagnosed ones.

The time point denotes: persistent/refractory GD, antithyroid drugs over 5 years with positive TRAb. Preparation of the TCR library used RNA extracted from PBMCs. One endocrinology department in Xi'an, China, was where patients came from. In building TCR beta libraries, iRepertoire HTBI primers were used together with Arm-PCR of CDR3 regions. TCRdb reanalysed the multiplex PCR reads using MiXCR and keeps one entry per CDR3 protein. The table shows about 660,000 distinct CDR3 sequences, with 30% occurring only once. The clonotype was recovered from a female donor with Graves disease. The sample consisted of peripheral blood mononuclear cells (PBMCs), taken when the disease was refractory, from a patient treated with antithyroid drugs. This chain links TRBV29-1 with TRBJ1-1; a weak D match, TRBD1 (5 bases). Here the CDR3 reads CSITGNTEAFF. The CDR3 DNA reads TGCAGCATCACAGGGAACACTGAAGCTTTCTTT.